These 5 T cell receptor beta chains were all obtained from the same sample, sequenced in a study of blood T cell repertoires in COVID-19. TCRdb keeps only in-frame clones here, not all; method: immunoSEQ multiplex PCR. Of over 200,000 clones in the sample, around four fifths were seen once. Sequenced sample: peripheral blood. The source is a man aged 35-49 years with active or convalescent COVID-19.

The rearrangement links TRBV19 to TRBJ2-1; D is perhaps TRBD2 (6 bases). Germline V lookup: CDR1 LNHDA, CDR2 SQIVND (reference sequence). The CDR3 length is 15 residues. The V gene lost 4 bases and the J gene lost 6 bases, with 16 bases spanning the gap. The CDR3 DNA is TGTGCCAGTAGTAGTTTAGCTAGCGCACCCAATGAGCAGTTCTTC. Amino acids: CASSSLASAPNEQFF.

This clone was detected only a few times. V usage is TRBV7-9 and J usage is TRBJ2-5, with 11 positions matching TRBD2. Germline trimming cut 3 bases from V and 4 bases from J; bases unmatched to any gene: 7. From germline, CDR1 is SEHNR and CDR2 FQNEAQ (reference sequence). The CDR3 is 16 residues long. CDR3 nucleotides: TGTGCCAGCAGCTTGATAGCGGGAGGGTCCGGAGAGACCCAGTACTTC. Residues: CASSLIAGGSGETQYF. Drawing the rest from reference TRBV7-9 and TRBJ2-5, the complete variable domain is DTGVSQNPRHKITKRGQNVTFRCDPISEHNRLYWYRQTLGQGPEFLTYFQNEAQLEKSRLLSDRFSAERPKGSFSTLEIQRTEQGDSAMYLCASSLIAGGSGETQYFGPGTRLLVL.

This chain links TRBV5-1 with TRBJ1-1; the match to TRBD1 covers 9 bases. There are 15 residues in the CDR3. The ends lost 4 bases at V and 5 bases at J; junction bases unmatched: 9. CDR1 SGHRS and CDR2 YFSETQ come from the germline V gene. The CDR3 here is CASSTGQGRGTEAFF. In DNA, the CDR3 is TGCGCCAGCAGCACGGGACAGGGAAGGGGAACTGAAGCTTTCTTT.

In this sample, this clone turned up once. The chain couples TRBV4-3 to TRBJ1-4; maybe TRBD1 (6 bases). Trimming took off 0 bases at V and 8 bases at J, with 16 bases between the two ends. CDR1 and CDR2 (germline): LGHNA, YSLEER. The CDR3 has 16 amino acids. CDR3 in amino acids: CASSQEVRGAREKLFF. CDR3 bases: TGCGCCAGCAGCCAAGAAGTTCGGGGGGCGCGAGAAAAACTGTTTTTT.

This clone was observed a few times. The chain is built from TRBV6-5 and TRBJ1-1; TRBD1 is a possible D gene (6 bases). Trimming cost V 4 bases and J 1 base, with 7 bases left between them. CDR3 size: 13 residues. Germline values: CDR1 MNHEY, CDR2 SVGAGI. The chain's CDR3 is CASSWTANTEAFF. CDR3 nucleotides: TGTGCCAGCAGTTGGACAGCGAACACTGAAGCTTTCTTT.